This T cell receptor (beta chain) originates from a study of CD8+CD57+ T cells in acquired aplastic anemia. This CDR3 comprises 15 residues. CDR3 and TCR beta VDJ profiling relied on genomic DNA as the template. TCRdb reprocessed the reads via MiXCR and lists one record per CDR3 protein. This table holds roughly 420,000 distinct CDR3 sequences, 65% to 75% found once. Points on this clonotype: One end of the junction fails to match germline, which may point to a read error.

The sample was sorted CD4+, CD8+, or CD8+CD57+ T cells (not recorded which) from PBMCs. The chain is built from TRBV12-3 or TRBV12-4 and TRBJ1-4; no firm D call. The receptor was derived from a human donor in good health, serving as a control. In nucleotides, the CDR3 is TGTGCCAGCAGTGACGCGAGAGCTCATAATGAAAAACTGTTCTTT. This gives the protein CASSDARAHNEKLFF.